The rows below give T cell receptor beta chains drawn from one sample of a study of blood T cell repertoires in COVID-19. Some clones are missing from TCRdb's copy, which holds only in-frame ones; the method was immunoSEQ multiplex PCR. The data contain about 85,000 clones, almost 90% of them singletons. Material for sequencing was peripheral blood. Receptor source: a woman over 75 with active or convalescent COVID-19. CDR3s include the opening cysteine and the closing phenylalanine or tryptophan. Fields, in order: CDR3 protein, CDR3 DNA, J gene, V gene, D gene, clone size. The D gene is left open where the match is weak. Clone size is stated in some rows and not others, as once, few, many or a class when expanded.

CDR3aa: CASSPIGGNYGYTF
CDR3nt: TGTGCCAGCAGCCCTATTGGGGGCAACTATGGCTACACCTTC
j_gene: TRBJ1-2
v_gene: TRBV2
d_gene: .
abundance: few

CDR3aa: CASSFPDRGNDGELFF
CDR3nt: TGTGCCAGCAGCTTCCCAGACAGGGGCAATGACGGGGAGCTGTTTTTT
j_gene: TRBJ2-2
v_gene: TRBV11-3
d_gene: TRBD1
abundance: .

CDR3aa: CSVGRPNEKLFF
CDR3nt: TGCAGCGTTGGGCGGCCCAATGAAAAACTGTTTTTT
j_gene: TRBJ1-4
v_gene: TRBV29-1
d_gene: .
abundance: .

CDR3aa: CASSLASGGTYEQYF
CDR3nt: TGTGCCAGCAGCTTAGCCAGCGGAGGGACCTACGAGCAGTACTTC
j_gene: TRBJ2-7
v_gene: TRBV7-9
d_gene: .
abundance: .

CDR3aa: CASRAGTAEKLFF
CDR3nt: TGTGCCAGCAGGGCTGGGACAGCTGAAAAACTGTTTTTT
j_gene: TRBJ1-4
v_gene: TRBV28
d_gene: TRBD1
abundance: .

CDR3aa: CSVQSGTLVTEAFF
CDR3nt: TGCAGCGTGCAATCCGGGACACTAGTAACTGAAGCTTTCTTT
j_gene: TRBJ1-1
v_gene: TRBV29-1
d_gene: .
abundance: .

CDR3aa: CASSPTGQDQPQHF
CDR3nt: TGTGCCAGCTCACCAACAGGACAGGATCAGCCCCAGCATTTT
j_gene: TRBJ1-5
v_gene: TRBV18
d_gene: TRBD1
abundance: .

CDR3aa: CASSLEGWGNTEAFF
CDR3nt: TGCGCCAGCAGCTTGGAGGGGTGGGGCAACACTGAAGCTTTCTTT
j_gene: TRBJ1-1
v_gene: TRBV5-1
d_gene: .
abundance: .

CDR3aa: CASSLSTGDTGELFF
CDR3nt: TGTGCCAGCAGTTTATCAACAGGGGACACCGGGGAGCTGTTTTTT
j_gene: TRBJ2-2
v_gene: TRBV28
d_gene: TRBD1
abundance: once

CDR3aa: CASRDRGETQYF
CDR3nt: TGTGCCAGCAGGGACAGGGGTGAGACCCAGTACTTC
j_gene: TRBJ2-5
v_gene: TRBV2
d_gene: TRBD1
abundance: .

CDR3aa: CASREPTGATNTEAFF
CDR3nt: TGTGCCAGCAGGGAACCGACAGGGGCCACCAACACTGAAGCTTTCTTT
j_gene: TRBJ1-1
v_gene: TRBV6-1
d_gene: TRBD1
abundance: .

CDR3aa: CASSSLAGGRSGEQYF
CDR3nt: TGTGCCAGCAGCTCCCTAGCGGGAGGGCGGTCGGGTGAGCAGTACTTC
j_gene: TRBJ2-7
v_gene: TRBV7-2
d_gene: TRBD2
abundance: .